This paragraph covers one TCR beta chain sequence. PCR was performed a second time for 7 to 11 cycles using a sample-barcoded 5' primer and a J-beta primer mix. TCRdb re-derived calls from the 5' RACE reads in MiXCR, one entry per CDR3 protein. The repertoire has over 1,200,000 distinct CDR3 sequences, roughly 64% of them found once; the top ten carry roughly 6.3%. This sample was included in a study of blood T cells in healthy people across ages. The J segment lost 4 bases and the V segment lost 3 bases, leaving 7 bases of the junction unmatched. The CDR3 is made up of 15 amino acids. Sequencing was carried out using blood. This TCR derives from a man aged 18-30 years in good health. The chain combines TRBV12-3 or TRBV12-4 with TRBJ1-1, with 8 bases aligning to TRBD1. The CDR3 region is CASSLEPTGVTEAFF. CDR3 DNA: TGTGCCAGCAGTTTGGAACCGACAGGGGTCACTGAAGCTTTCTTT.